This T cell receptor (beta chain) was captured in a study of T cell repertoires in cytomegalovirus infection. Across the whole study: Recently described HLA-C-restricted plus well-studied HLA-B-restricted CMV epitopes were used. General observations from the study: Of the TCR beta families, the public ones yielded a cumulative frequency that identified carriers of CMV plus the relevant HLA.

MiXCR, applied by TCRdb to the reads, yields one record per CDR3 protein. The sample carries about 700,000 distinct CDR3 sequences, approximately 33% recorded once. Germline CDR1 LNHDA, CDR2 SQIVND (reference sequence). The CDR3 consists of 14 residues. This clonotype was counted only a few times. As yet, its antigen is unknown. Mismatch with germline at one junction end may stem from a read error. This sequence joins TRBV19 and TRBJ2-2; D may be TRBD2 (6 bases). This material consisted of cultured PBMCs, taken from culture after CMV antigen stimulation. The source of this sequence is a human donor in good health (CMV status not recorded). Some clones in this sample may be carry-over from other donors' samples. CDR3 nucleotide sequence: TGTGCCAGTAGCATAGCGGCTAACACCGGGGAGCTGTTTTTT. The encoded protein is CASSIAANTGELFF.